This T cell receptor beta chain was sequenced in a study of OX40 agonist ivuxolimab in advanced cancers. The germline gives CDR1 MGHRA, CDR2 YSYEKL. The CDR3 contains 12 residues. V lost 5 bases and J lost 8; bases outside the gene matches: 2. The data were produced by immunoSEQ multiplex PCR, yet TCRdb's version contains in-frame clones alone and is incomplete. The repertoire consists of roughly 45,000 clones, with 85% occurring once and the leading ten covering about 20%. Exclusion applied to patients with autoimmune disease history or systemic immunosuppression. The rearrangement links TRBV4-1 to TRBJ2-1, with 8 bases fitting TRBD1. Sample: CD4+ or CD8+ T cells sorted from blood, taken in a trial of the OX40 agonist ivuxolimab. This receptor was obtained from an adult with an advanced solid tumor such as melanoma, head and neck, liver or kidney cancer. For the CDR3, the DNA is TGCGCCAGCAGCTTACAGGGGGATGAGCAGTTCTTC. As protein: CASSLQGDEQFF.